Listed below are T cell receptor beta chains from one sample, sequenced in a study of CXCR3-negative and CXCR3-positive naive CD8 T cells. Each CDR3 protein gets one entry in TCRdb, which reprocessed the 5' RACE reads and gives no DNA. The repertoire shows some 5,400 distinct CDR3 sequences; the top ten hold 1.5% to 2%. The sequenced sample was naive CXCR3+ CD8+ T cells from blood. The receptors here all came from a human donor in good health. Some clones in this sample may be carry-over from other donors' samples. CDR3s include the opening cysteine and the closing phenylalanine or tryptophan. Clone size is not always given. Where it is, it says once, few, many or a class for expanded clones.

>13|TRBV29-1|medium-sized|TRBJ1-2
CSVQSGTGNGYTF
>13|TRBV4-1|.|TRBJ2-2
CASSHRVTGELFF
>13|TRBV12-3/TRBV12-4|medium-sized|TRBJ2-2
CASSPTVTGELFF
>14|TRBV7-9|.|TRBJ2-1
CASSSDRVHNEQFF
>17|TRBV12-3/TRBV12-4|medium-sized|TRBJ1-3
CASSSTSWANFGNTIYF
>17|TRBV20-1|medium-sized|TRBJ1-1
CSARVQGPAIWNTEAFF
>17|TRBV4-3|medium-sized|TRBJ2-1
CASSQDVGRNVYNEQFF
>11|TRBV29-1|medium-sized|TRBJ1-2
CSVEGREGYTF
>15|TRBV20-1|.|TRBJ2-1
CSALRDLSSYNEQFF
>13|TRBV6-5|medium-sized|TRBJ2-5
CASSIRFQETQYF
>13|TRBV29-1|medium-sized|TRBJ2-3
CSVDGASTDTQYF
>13|TRBV29-1|medium-sized|TRBJ2-1
CSVERGWRNEQFF
>13|TRBV29-1|medium-sized|TRBJ2-7
CSVKTGSSYEQYF
>15|TRBV7-2|.|TRBJ2-7
CASSLRDLSTYEQYF
>13|TRBV9|medium-sized|TRBJ2-7
CASSSGGSYEQYF
>14|TRBV10-3|.|TRBJ2-7
CAISGTGGSYEQYF
>11|TRBV29-1|.|TRBJ1-1
CSVEPPWGAFF
>13|TRBV4-2|.|TRBJ1-2
CASSHGTAYGYTF
>11|TRBV12-3/TRBV12-4|medium-sized|TRBJ1-1
CASSPGTEAFF
>15|TRBV5-6|.|TRBJ2-7
CASSSHRGGAAEQYF
>15|TRBV27|medium-sized|TRBJ1-1
CASSFRGQAPRGAFF
>11|TRBV25-1|medium-sized|TRBJ1-1
CASSQNTEAFF
>16|TRBV12-3/TRBV12-4|.|TRBJ2-1
CASSPLDSPYNNEQFF
>14|TRBV19|medium-sized|TRBJ2-7
CASSIRTRPYEQYF
>13|TRBV6-2/TRBV6-3|medium-sized|TRBJ2-5
CASSYGRQETQYF
>15|TRBV11-2|.|TRBJ2-1
CASSLGTGAVDEQFF